These 27 T cell receptor beta chains were all obtained from the same sample, sequenced in a study of shared clonotypes between healthy human individuals. Sequencing was performed with immunoSEQ multiplex PCR; in TCRdb, only in-frame clones are kept and a portion is missing. The data contain 2.3 million or so clones, 85% to 95% of them singletons. Sequencing used naive CD4+ T cells from PBMCs. As for subset: CD45RA+ positively selected. These receptors were taken from a man aged 18 to 29 in good health. Some clones in this sample may be carry-over from other donors' samples.

The gene calls are TRBV6-5 and TRBJ1-1, with D unclear. The CDR3 is 15 amino acids. Germline V lookup: CDR1 MNHEY, CDR2 SVGAGI. V lost 6 bases and J 2 bases, leaving 16 bases between the germline ends. This chain's CDR3 is CASRGLTVQNTEAFF. The CDR3 nucleotides read TGTGCCAGCAGAGGATTAACAGTTCAAAACACTGAAGCTTTCTTT.

As regards this clone: A junction end diverges from the germline sequence, so it may reflect a read error. The chain recombines TRBV18 with TRBJ2-5, with D maybe TRBD2 (5 bases). Germline V gene lookup returns CDR1 KGHSH and CDR2 LQKENI. CDR3 length: 13 amino acids. The CDR3 region is CASSPREQETQHF. DNA for the CDR3: TGTGCCAGCTCACCACGGGAGCAAGAGACCCAGCACTTC.

This clone was picked up one time. The CDR3 reads CASSKGRGSDTQYF. In nucleotides, the CDR3 is TGTGCCAGCAGCAAGGGGAGGGGGAGTGATACGCAGTATTTT. The V gene is TRBV7-3, the J gene TRBJ2-3, with D perhaps TRBD2 (7 bases). Trimming left V 5 bases short and J 6 bases short, with 15 bases between. This CDR3 spans 14 amino acids. CDR1 and CDR2 from the germline V gene are SGHTA and FQGTGA.

The chain joins TRBV28 to TRBJ2-7; TRBD2 agrees at 7 bases. CDR1 and CDR2 from the germline V gene are MDHEN and SYDVKM. CDR3 length: 11 amino acids. V lost 11 bases to trimming and J lost 6 bases; unmatched junction nucleotides: 7. Written as DNA, the CDR3 is TGTGCCTGCGGACTAGTCGGCGAGCAGTACTTC. This gives the protein CACGLVGEQYF.

The J gene is TRBJ1-5, the V gene TRBV6-1; TRBD1 agrees at 7 bases. The CDR3 is 13 residues long. CDR1 is MNHNS and CDR2 is SASEGT in the germline V gene. V lost 3 bases to trimming and J lost 6 bases; unmatched junction nucleotides: 2. The CDR3 protein is CASSEDRFQPQHF. The CDR3 region has the DNA TGTGCCAGCAGTGAGGACAGGTTTCAGCCCCAGCATTTT.

V gene TRBV29-1 combines with J gene TRBJ2-7; TRBD1 matches at 11 bases. V lost 1 base, J lost 4 bases, and 3 bases stayed unmatched. The CDR3 is 14 residues long. Germline V CDR1 and CDR2: SQVTM, ANQGSEA. The CDR3 nucleotides are TGCAGCGTTGAAGGGGGACAGGGGGGATACGAGCAGTACTTC. It specifies CSVEGGQGGYEQYF.

The V gene is TRBV7-8, the J gene TRBJ2-1, with 14 nucleotides matching TRBD2. The V gene's germline CDR1 is SGHVS and CDR2 FQNEAQ. CDR3 length: 18 residues. After removal of 5 bases from V and 12 bases from J, the junction contained 18 bases not matched to a gene. CDR3 in amino acids: CASSLIIGGTSGSKGQFF. CDR3 bases: TGTGCCAGCAGCCTTATAATAGGCGGGACTAGCGGGAGTAAGGGGCAGTTCTTC.

The chain is built from TRBV10-3 and TRBJ2-1; 11 bases line up with TRBD2. Trimming took 6 bases from V and 8 from J; bases not matched to a gene: 9. Germline lookup yields CDR1 ENHRY and CDR2 SYGVKD. The CDR3 runs to 15 residues. This chain's CDR3 is CAISPTSGRNYEQFF. Written as DNA, the CDR3 is TGTGCCATCAGCCCTACTAGCGGGAGAAACTATGAGCAGTTCTTC.

This clone is a singleton in its sample. The J gene is TRBJ2-1, the V gene TRBV27; the D gene is possibly TRBD1 (6 bases). CDR3 size: 14 residues. Germline loops: CDR1 MNHEY, CDR2 SMNVEV (reference sequence). Trimming took off 5 bases at V and 9 bases at J, with 17 bases between the two ends. DNA for the CDR3: TGTGCCAGCAGTCTCGCCTACAGGGTGGGTGAGCAGTTCTTC. This gives the protein CASSLAYRVGEQFF.

The chain couples TRBV6-5 to TRBJ2-1, with 9 bases fitting TRBD1. Germline V CDR1 and CDR2: MNHEY, SVGAGI. The J segment lost 8 bases and the V segment lost 4 bases, leaving 9 bases of the junction unmatched. The length of the CDR3 is 15 residues. CDR3 nucleotide sequence: TGTGCCAGCAGTTCCACCGGGACAGGGTCCGATGAGCAGTTCTTC. Amino acids: CASSSTGTGSDEQFF.

The rearrangement uses TRBV15 and TRBJ2-4, with D perhaps matching TRBD1 (6 bases). Trimming took 1 base from V and 0 from J, leaving 16 bases between them. Germline-derived CDR1 and CDR2 are LNHNV and YYDKDF (reference sequence). This CDR3 comprises 18 residues. CDR3 loop: CATSRVSGGGLAKNIQYF. Written as DNA, the CDR3 is TGTGCCACCAGCAGAGTGAGTGGGGGCGGACTAGCCAAAAACATTCAGTACTTC. The full variable domain, with the rest looked up from reference TRBV15 and TRBJ2-4, is DAMVIQNPRYQVTQFGKPVTLSCSQTLNHNVMYWYQQKSSQAPKLLFHYYDKDFNNEADTPDNFQSRRPNTSFCFLDIRSPGLGDTAMYLCATSRVSGGGLAKNIQYFGAGTRLSVL.

The CDR3 DNA reads as TGCGCCAGCAAATCCAAAAACATTCAGTACTTC. This sequence encodes CASKSKNIQYF. The chain employs TRBV5-1 and TRBJ2-4, with no clear D. Germline V gene sequence: CDR1 SGHRS, CDR2 YFSETQ. Trimming shortened V by 6 bases and J by 2 bases, and 3 bases separated the two germline ends. The CDR3 sequence is 11 residues long.

This chain connects TRBV11-3 to TRBJ1-2; D call uncertain. The ends were cut back, 3 bases at V and 0 bases at J, with 11 bases in the middle. Germline CDR1 is SGHNT and CDR2 is YENEEA. The CDR3 has 15 residues. This CDR3 is CASSLAGSSNYGYTF. The CDR3 coding sequence is TGTGCCAGCAGCTTGGCCGGGTCATCTAACTATGGCTACACCTTC.

This clone was seen a few times. The chain employs TRBV19 and TRBJ1-4; 7 positions match TRBD1. There are 17 residues in the CDR3. V shed 8 bases and J 7 bases; nucleotides not matched to a gene: 19. CDR1 and CDR2 from the germline V gene are LNHDA and SQIVND (reference sequence). The CDR3 here is CASRSGGTGVAFEKLFF. The CDR3 region has the DNA TGTGCCAGTCGAAGTGGGGGAACAGGGGTTGCTTTTGAAAAACTGTTTTTT.

The chain carries TRBV4-1 and TRBJ1-2, with D possibly TRBD1 on 6 matching bases. The germline V and J ends were trimmed by 4 bases and 6 bases, with 9 bases remaining between them. In germline, CDR1 is MGHRA, CDR2 YSYEKL. The CDR3 extends over 12 amino acids. The chain's CDR3 is CASSRDNNGYTF. CDR3 coding DNA: TGCGCCAGCAGCCGGGACAATAATGGCTACACCTTC.

Concerning this clone: The same CDR3 is also encoded by other DNA sequences in this sample. This chain connects TRBV15 to TRBJ2-1; 11 bases are shared with TRBD2. The germline gives CDR1 LNHNV, CDR2 YYDKDF (reference sequence). J lost 6 bases, V lost 1 base, and 2 bases had no gene match. The CDR3 is 15 residues long. The DNA for the CDR3 is TGTGCCACCAGCAGAGGTGGGACTAGCGGCAATGAGCAGTTCTTC. This sequence encodes CATSRGGTSGNEQFF.

J is TRBJ2-3 and V is TRBV7-3, with TRBD1 identical over 7 bases. CDR1 is SGHTA, CDR2 FQGTGA, per germline. The CDR3 totals 12 residues. With 2 bases clipped from V and 9 bases from J, the junction kept 2 bases outside the gene matches. CDR3 nucleotides: TGTGCCAGCAGCTTATACAGGGGCACGCAGTATTTT. Translation: CASSLYRGTQYF.

V is TRBV5-4 and J is TRBJ1-5; the D is unclear. Germline values: CDR1 SGHNT, CDR2 YYREEE (reference sequence). Trimming pared 4 bases from V and 4 bases from J, leaving 6 bases between. This CDR3 is built from 12 residues. CDR3 DNA sequence: TGTGCCAGCAGCATCGATAATCAGCCCCAGCATTTT. It codes for CASSIDNQPQHF.

This clone was found once. This chain uses TRBV7-6 with TRBJ1-3; no reliable D call. Trimming removed 5 bases at V and 9 bases at J, with 17 bases between. Germline-derived CDR1 and CDR2 are SGHVS and FNYEAQ. This CDR3 region has 14 residues. The CDR3: CASSPIGLGGTIYF. The CDR3 DNA reads TGTGCCAGCAGCCCGATAGGATTGGGAGGCACCATATATTTT.

V and J are TRBV10-2 and TRBJ2-5; tentatively, D is TRBD2 (5 bases). The tail of the sequence fits TRBJ2-7 better, so the J call may be wrong. Per the germline V gene, CDR1 is WSHSY and CDR2 is SAAADI. The CDR3 consists of 14 residues. Here the CDR3 reads CASSESRVSYEQYF. The CDR3 region has the DNA TGCGCCAGCAGTGAGTCGCGGGTGTCCTACGAGCAGTACTTC.

The rearrangement joins TRBV28 to TRBJ2-7; weak D call: TRBD2 (6 bases). V gave up 2 bases and J gave up 5 bases, with 16 bases separating them. This CDR3 contains 15 residues. Germline V CDR1 and CDR2: MDHEN, SYDVKM. DNA of the CDR3: TGTGCCAGCAGTTTAGGAGTGGGGGGTTTCCACGAGCAGTACTTC. As protein: CASSLGVGGFHEQYF.

CDR3 sequence reads: CSARYLEQFF. The CDR3 coding sequence is TGCAGTGCTAGATATCTAGAGCAGTTCTTC. V and J are TRBV20-1 and TRBJ2-1; no firm D call. V lost 2 bases to trimming and J lost 10 bases, with 6 bases between them. This CDR3 is built from 10 residues. CDR1 DFQATT and CDR2 SNEGSKA come from the germline V gene (reference sequence).

The gene calls are TRBV6-6 and TRBJ2-5; 7 bases line up with TRBD1. In germline, CDR1 is MNHNY, CDR2 SVGAGI (reference sequence). Trimming at V came to 2 bases and at J to 0 bases, leaving 6 bases not matched to a gene. The CDR3 is 16 residues long. The CDR3 sequence is CASSYIPTGYQETQYF. As DNA, the CDR3 is TGTGCCAGCAGTTACATTCCGACAGGGTACCAAGAGACCCAGTACTTC.

The genes are TRBV15 and TRBJ2-5; weak D call: TRBD2 (6 bases). The V gene's germline CDR1 is LNHNV and CDR2 YYDKDF (reference sequence). Trimming pared 1 base from V and 5 bases from J, leaving 17 bases between. The CDR3 totals 16 residues. The CDR3 here is CATSRVAGIGLETQYF. The CDR3 bases are TGTGCCACCAGCAGAGTTGCGGGGATCGGGTTGGAGACCCAGTACTTC.

This clone has just one count. The chain carries TRBV27 and TRBJ1-5; 7 bases align to TRBD1. This CDR3 has 16 residues. The V gene's germline CDR1 is MNHEY and CDR2 SMNVEV (reference sequence). V was pared by 6 bases and J by 1 base, with 9 bases of the junction left unmatched. Here the CDR3 reads CASRDTGVGSNQPQHF. The CDR3 DNA is TGTGCCAGCAGAGACACAGGGGTAGGGAGCAATCAGCCCCAGCATTTT.

The chain carries TRBV30 and TRBJ1-2; 10 positions agree with TRBD1. The length of the CDR3 is 14 residues. J was trimmed by 7 bases and V by 6 bases; bases with no gene match: 11. CDR1 is GTSNPN, CDR2 SVGIG, per germline (reference sequence). CDR3: CACKSGTGVAGYTF. The CDR3 DNA reads TGTGCCTGTAAGTCCGGGACAGGGGTTGCTGGCTACACCTTC.

The chain links TRBV7-3 to TRBJ1-1; D remains unclear. The CDR3 consists of 13 residues. Germline V gene data show CDR1 as SGHTA and CDR2 as FQGTGA. V shed 4 bases and J shed 1 base, with 7 bases lying between them. This chain's CDR3 is CASSSERNTEAFF. The CDR3 DNA sequence: TGTGCCAGCAGCTCAGAGCGGAACACTGAAGCTTTCTTT.